The clone carrying this T cell receptor beta chain was counted between two and nine times. As to time point: after dendritic cell vaccination, including at tumor progression/relapse. Only patients with spare fresh-frozen tumor and over two years of follow-up were included. No glioblastoma patient carried an isocitrate dehydrogenase mutation. These data originate in a study of glioma-infiltrating T cells after dendritic cell vaccination. Overall study: Patients had newly diagnosed or recurrent glioblastoma and received dendritic cell vaccines. Treatment, given 2003 to 2012, was autologous tumor lysate-pulsed dendritic cell vaccination.

CDR1 and CDR2 from the germline V gene are SEHNR and FQNEAQ (reference sequence). Trimming cost V 1 base and J 8 bases, with 8 bases left between them. The CDR3 is 13 residues long. The protocol was immunoSEQ multiplex PCR, while the TCRdb copy is restricted to in-frame clones and leaves out a portion. The sample shows tens of thousands of clones, around 85% of them seen only once. The rearrangement joins TRBV7-9 to TRBJ1-4; tentatively, D is TRBD1 (6 bases). This TCR was sampled from a human donor with glioblastoma. This material consisted of blood, taken after dendritic cell vaccination. The CDR3 is CASSLDREEKLFF. Written as DNA, the CDR3 is TGTGCCAGCAGCTTAGACAGGGAAGAAAAACTGTTTTTT.